The clone carrying this TCR beta chain has at least ten counts. The data were obtained in a study of T-cell reconstitution after alpha-beta-depleted transplantation in children. Unique molecular identifiers were incorporated during preparation of the TCRbeta library. From the PCR reads, TCRdb called clonotypes with MiXCR, one entry per CDR3 protein. The sample has about 870,000 distinct CDR3 sequences; roughly 15% are singletons. The V and J ends lost 2 bases and 1 base respectively, with 8 bases between them. Germline V gene sequence: CDR1 SGHTA, CDR2 FQGTGA. CDR3 length equals 14 residues. The input for sequencing was PBMCs, mostly from graft donor cells, taken 360 days after TCRalphabeta/CD19-depleted stem cell transplant. This chain uses TRBV7-3 with TRBJ1-1; D is undetermined. The receptor was derived from a male patient younger than 18 who had a stem cell transplant for acute lymphoblastic leukemia, so the T cells may come from the graft donor. CDR3 nucleotide sequence: TGTGCCAGCAGCTTAGGACGCTCGAACACTGAAGCTTTCTTT. Translating gives CASSLGRSNTEAFF.